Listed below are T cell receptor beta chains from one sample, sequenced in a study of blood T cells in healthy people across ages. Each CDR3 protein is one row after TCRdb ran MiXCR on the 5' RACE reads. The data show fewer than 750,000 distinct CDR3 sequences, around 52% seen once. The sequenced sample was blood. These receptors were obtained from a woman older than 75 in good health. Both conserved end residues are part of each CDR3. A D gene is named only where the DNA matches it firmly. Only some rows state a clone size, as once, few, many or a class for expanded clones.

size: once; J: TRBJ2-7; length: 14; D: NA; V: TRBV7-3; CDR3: CASSLRGRLDEQYF; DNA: TGTGCCAGCAGCTTAAGAGGACGCCTTGACGAGCAGTACTTC
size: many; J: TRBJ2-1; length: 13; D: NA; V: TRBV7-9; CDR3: CASRAVSYNEQFF; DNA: TGTGCCAGCAGGGCGGTCTCCTACAATGAGCAGTTCTTC
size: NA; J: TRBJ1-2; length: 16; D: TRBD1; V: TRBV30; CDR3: CAWSVSRTGGSYGYTF; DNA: TGTGCCTGGAGTGTATCCCGGACAGGGGGCAGCTATGGCTACACCTTC
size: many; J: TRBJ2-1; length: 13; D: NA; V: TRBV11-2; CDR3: CASAWRTDNEQFF; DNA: TGTGCCAGTGCCTGGAGGACAGATAATGAGCAGTTCTTC
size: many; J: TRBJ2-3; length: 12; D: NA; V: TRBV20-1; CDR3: CSTKGFTDTQYF; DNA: TGCAGTACTAAGGGGTTCACAGATACGCAGTATTTT
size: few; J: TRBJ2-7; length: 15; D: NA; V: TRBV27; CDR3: CASSLRWQGVYEQYF; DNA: TGTGCCAGCAGTTTAAGGTGGCAGGGCGTCTACGAGCAGTACTTC
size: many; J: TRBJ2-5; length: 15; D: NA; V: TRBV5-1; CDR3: CASSPYSLNQETQYF; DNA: TGCGCCAGCAGCCCTTACAGTCTCAACCAAGAGACCCAGTACTTC
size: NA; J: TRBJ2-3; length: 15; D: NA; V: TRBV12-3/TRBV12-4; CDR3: CASSFMESSTDTQYF; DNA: TGTGCCAGCAGTTTTATGGAATCTAGCACAGATACGCAGTATTTT
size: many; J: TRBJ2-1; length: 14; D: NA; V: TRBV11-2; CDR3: CASSLDRVNNEQFF; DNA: TGTGCCAGCAGCTTAGACAGGGTAAACAATGAGCAGTTCTTC
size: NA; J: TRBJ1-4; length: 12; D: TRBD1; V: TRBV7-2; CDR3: CASSPRQGELFF; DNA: TGTGCCAGCAGCCCCCGACAGGGCGAACTGTTTTTT
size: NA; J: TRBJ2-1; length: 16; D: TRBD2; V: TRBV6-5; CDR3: CASRYRRYREGDEQFF; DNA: TGTGCCAGCAGGTATCGGCGGTACCGGGAGGGCGATGAGCAGTTCTTC
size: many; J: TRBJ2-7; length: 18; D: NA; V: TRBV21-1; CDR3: CASSKGEVGADLGHEQYF; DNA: TGTGCCAGCAGCAAAGGCGAGGTAGGGGCCGACCTGGGCCACGAGCAGTACTTC
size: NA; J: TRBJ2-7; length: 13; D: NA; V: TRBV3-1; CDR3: CASSQAVGCREYF; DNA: TGTGCCAGCAGCCAAGCTGTAGGTTGTCGGGAGTACTTC
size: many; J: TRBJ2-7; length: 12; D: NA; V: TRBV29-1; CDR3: CSVEGPPREQYF; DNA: TGCAGCGTTGAAGGCCCGCCACGCGAGCAGTACTTC
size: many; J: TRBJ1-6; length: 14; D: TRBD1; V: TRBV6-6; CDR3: CASSYSDRESPLHF; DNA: TGTGCCAGCAGTTACTCGGACAGGGAGTCACCCCTCCACTTT
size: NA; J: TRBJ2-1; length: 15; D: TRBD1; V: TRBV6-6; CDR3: CASSYQTGPYYEQFF; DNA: TGTGCCAGCAGTTACCAGACAGGGCCTTACTATGAGCAGTTCTTC
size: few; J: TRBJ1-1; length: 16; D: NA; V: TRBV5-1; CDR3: CASSLETGVMSTEAFF; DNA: TGCGCCAGCAGCTTGGAGACAGGAGTGATGTCCACTGAAGCTTTCTTT
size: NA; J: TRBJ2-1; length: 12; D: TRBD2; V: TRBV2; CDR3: CASRRGGFEQFF; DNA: TGTGCCAGCAGACGGGGGGGGTTTGAGCAGTTCTTC
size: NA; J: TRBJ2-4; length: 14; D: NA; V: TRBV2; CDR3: CASSDSSAKNIQYF; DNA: TGTGCCAGCAGTGATAGCTCAGCCAAAAACATTCAGTACTTC
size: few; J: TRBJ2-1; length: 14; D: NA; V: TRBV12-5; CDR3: CASGLSGGGNEQFF; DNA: TGTGCTAGTGGTTTGTCAGGGGGAGGCAATGAGCAGTTCTTC
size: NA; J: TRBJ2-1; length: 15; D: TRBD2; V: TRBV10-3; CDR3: CAIVAAGGPFNEQFF; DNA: TGTGCCATCGTAGCGGCGGGGGGGCCTTTCAATGAGCAGTTCTTC
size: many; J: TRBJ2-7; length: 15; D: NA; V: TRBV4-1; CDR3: CASSQERWRSYEQYF; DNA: TGCGCCAGCAGCCAAGAACGGTGGAGATCCTACGAGCAGTACTTC
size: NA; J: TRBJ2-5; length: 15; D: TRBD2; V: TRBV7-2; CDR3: CASSLQRGRGETQYF; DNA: TGTGCCAGCAGCTTACAGCGGGGGCGGGGAGAGACCCAGTACTTC
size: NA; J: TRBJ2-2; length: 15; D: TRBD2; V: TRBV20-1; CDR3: CSARGLADNTGELFF; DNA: TGCAGTGCTAGGGGACTAGCGGACAACACCGGGGAGCTGTTTTTT
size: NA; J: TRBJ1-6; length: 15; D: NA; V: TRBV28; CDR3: CASSSPDRNNSPLHF; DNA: TGTGCCAGCAGTTCCCCTGACAGGAATAATTCACCCCTCCACTTT
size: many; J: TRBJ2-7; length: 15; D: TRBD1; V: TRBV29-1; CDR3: CSVEVDRGLSYEQYF; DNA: TGCAGCGTTGAAGTGGACAGGGGCCTCTCCTACGAGCAGTACTTC
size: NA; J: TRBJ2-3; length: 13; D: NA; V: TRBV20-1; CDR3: CSAASGTTDTQYF; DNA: TGCAGTGCCGCCAGCGGCACCACAGATACGCAGTATTTT
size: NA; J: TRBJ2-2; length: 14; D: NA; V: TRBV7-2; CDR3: CASSLGLASRELFF; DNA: TGTGCCAGCAGCTTAGGGCTAGCGAGCCGGGAGCTGTTTTTT
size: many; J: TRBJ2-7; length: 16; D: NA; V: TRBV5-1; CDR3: CASSLFLAGSSYEQYF; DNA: TGCGCCAGCAGCTTGTTCTTGGCCGGGAGCTCCTACGAGCAGTACTTC
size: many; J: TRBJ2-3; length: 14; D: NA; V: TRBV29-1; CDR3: CSVGARMSSDTQYF; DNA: TGCAGCGTTGGCGCCAGGATGTCGTCAGATACGCAGTATTTT
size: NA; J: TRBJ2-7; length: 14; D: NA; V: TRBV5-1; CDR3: CASSLVSSSNEQYF; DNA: TGCGCCAGCAGCTTGGTCTCTAGCAGCAATGAGCAGTACTTC
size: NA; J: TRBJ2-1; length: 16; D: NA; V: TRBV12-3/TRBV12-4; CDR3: CASSFSALKNTGEQFF; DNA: TGTGCCAGCAGTTTTTCGGCCCTGAAGAACACCGGGGAGCAGTTCTTC
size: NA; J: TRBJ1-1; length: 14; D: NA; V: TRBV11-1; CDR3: CASSLVLGDTEAFF; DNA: TGTGCCAGCAGCTTAGTGCTGGGCGACACTGAAGCTTTCTTT
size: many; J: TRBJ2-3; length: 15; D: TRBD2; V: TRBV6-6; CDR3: CASNRLASSTDTQYF; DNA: TGTGCCAGCAACCGACTAGCGTCAAGCACAGATACGCAGTATTTT
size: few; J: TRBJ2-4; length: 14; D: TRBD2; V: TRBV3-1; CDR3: CASRHRAGGDIQYF; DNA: TGTGCCAGCAGGCACCGAGCGGGAGGGGACATTCAGTACTTC
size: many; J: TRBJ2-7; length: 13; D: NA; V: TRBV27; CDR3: CASRGISSYEQYF; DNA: TGTGCCAGCCGGGGCATCTCCTCCTACGAGCAGTACTTC
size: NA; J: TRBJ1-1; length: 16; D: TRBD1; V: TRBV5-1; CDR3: CASSPQGAGVNTEAFF; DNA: TGCGCCAGCAGCCCACAGGGGGCCGGGGTGAACACTGAAGCTTTCTTT
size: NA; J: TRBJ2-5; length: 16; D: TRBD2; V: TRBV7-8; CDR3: CASSLGLAGGYNEQYF; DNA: TGTGCCAGCAGCTTAGGACTAGCGGGAGGGTACAATGAGCAGTACTTC
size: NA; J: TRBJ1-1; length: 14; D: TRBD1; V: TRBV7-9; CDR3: CASSAGQGSTEAFF; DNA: TGTGCCAGCAGCGCGGGACAGGGGAGCACTGAAGCTTTCTTT
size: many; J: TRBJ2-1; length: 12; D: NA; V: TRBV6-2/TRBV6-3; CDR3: CAGGISYNEQFF; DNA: TGTGCCGGAGGGATTTCCTACAATGAGCAGTTCTTC
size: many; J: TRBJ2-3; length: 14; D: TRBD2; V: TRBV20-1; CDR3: CSAGLAGAQDTQYF; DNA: TGCAGTGCTGGACTAGCGGGTGCGCAAGATACGCAGTATTTT
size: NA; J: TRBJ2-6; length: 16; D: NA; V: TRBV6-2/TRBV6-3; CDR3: CASRGRGFSGANVLTF; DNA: TGTGCCAGCAGAGGCAGGGGATTCTCTGGGGCCAACGTCCTGACTTTC
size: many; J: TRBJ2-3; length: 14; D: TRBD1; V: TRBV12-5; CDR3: CASGRDRITDTQYF; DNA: TGTGCTAGTGGCCGGGACAGAATCACAGATACGCAGTATTTT
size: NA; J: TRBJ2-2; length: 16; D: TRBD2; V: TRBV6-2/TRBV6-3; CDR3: CASSDHTSGRTGELFF; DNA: TGTGCCAGCAGCGATCACACTAGCGGGAGGACCGGGGAGCTGTTTTTT
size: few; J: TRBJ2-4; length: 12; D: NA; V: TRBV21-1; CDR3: CASSKRSTGEYF; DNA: TGTGCCAGCAGCAAAAGGTCGACAGGGGAGTACTTC
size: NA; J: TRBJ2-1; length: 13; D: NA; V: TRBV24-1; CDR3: CATSDAAYNEQFF; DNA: TGTGCCACCAGTGACGCAGCGTACAATGAGCAGTTCTTC
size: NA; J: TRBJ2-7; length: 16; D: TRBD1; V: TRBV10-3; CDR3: CAISDPGQGLSYEQYF; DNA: TGTGCCATCAGTGACCCTGGACAGGGACTCTCCTACGAGCAGTACTTC
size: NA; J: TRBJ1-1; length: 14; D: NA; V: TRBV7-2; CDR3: CASSPLLGGGTAFF; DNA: TGTGCCAGCAGCCCCCTATTGGGTGGGGGCACAGCTTTCTTT
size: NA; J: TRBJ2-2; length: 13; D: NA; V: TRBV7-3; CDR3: CASSPSNTGELFF; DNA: TGTGCCAGCAGCCCCAGTAACACCGGGGAGCTGTTTTTT
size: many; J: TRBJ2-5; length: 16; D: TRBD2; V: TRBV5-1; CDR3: CASSRTGTSGGETQYF; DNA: TGCGCCAGCAGCAGGACGGGAACCTCGGGGGGAGAGACCCAGTACTTC
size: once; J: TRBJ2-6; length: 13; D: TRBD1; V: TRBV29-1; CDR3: CSAQGIGANVLTF; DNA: TGCAGCGCACAGGGGATTGGGGCCAACGTCCTGACTTTC
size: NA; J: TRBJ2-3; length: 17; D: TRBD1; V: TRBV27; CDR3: CASSFFPRQGAADTQYF; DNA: TGTGCCAGCAGTTTTTTCCCGAGACAGGGGGCCGCAGATACGCAGTATTTT
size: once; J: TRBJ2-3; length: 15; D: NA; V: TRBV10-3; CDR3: CAITSSGSRTDTQYF; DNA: TGTGCCATCACTTCTAGTGGGAGTAGGACAGATACGCAGTATTTT